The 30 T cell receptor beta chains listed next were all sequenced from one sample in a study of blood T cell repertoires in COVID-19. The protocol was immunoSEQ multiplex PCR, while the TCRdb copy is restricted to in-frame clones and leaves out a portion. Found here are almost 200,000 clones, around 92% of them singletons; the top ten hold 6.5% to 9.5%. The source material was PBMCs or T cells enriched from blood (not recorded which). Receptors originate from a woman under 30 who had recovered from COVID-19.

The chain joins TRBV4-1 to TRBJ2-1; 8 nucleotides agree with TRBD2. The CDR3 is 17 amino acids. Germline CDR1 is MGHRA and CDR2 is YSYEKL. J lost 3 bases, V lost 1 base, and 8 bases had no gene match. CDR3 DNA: TGCGCCAGCAGCCAAGGATACGGCGGGGGGCGCTACAATGAGCAGTTCTTC. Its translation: CASSQGYGGGRYNEQFF.

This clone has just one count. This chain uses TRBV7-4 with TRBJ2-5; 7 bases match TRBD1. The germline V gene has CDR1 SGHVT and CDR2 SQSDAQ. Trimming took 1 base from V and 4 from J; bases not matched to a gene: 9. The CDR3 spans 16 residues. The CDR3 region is CASSLGRGRVGETQYF. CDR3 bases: TGTGCCAGCAGCTTAGGTAGGGGGCGGGTAGGAGAGACCCAGTACTTC.

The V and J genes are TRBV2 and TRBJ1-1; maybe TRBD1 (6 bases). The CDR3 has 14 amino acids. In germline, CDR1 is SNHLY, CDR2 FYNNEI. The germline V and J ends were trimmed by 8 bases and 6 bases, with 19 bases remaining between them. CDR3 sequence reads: CASGDQGQPPEAFF. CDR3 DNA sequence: TGTGCCAGCGGGGATCAAGGACAGCCTCCTGAAGCTTTCTTT. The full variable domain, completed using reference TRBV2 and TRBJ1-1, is EPEVTQTPSHQVTQMGQEVILRCVPISNHLYFYWYRQILGQKVEFLVSFYNNEISEKSEIFDDQFSVERPDGSNFTLKIRSTKLEDSAMYFCASGDQGQPPEAFFGQGTRLTVV.

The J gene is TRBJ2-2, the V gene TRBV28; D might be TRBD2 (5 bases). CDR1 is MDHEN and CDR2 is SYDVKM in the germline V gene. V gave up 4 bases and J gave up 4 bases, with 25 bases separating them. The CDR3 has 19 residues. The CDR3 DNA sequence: TGTGCCAGCAGTTCCAGAGGGCCTTGGGGAATAGGCGGCACCGGGGAGCTGTTTTTT. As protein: CASSSRGPWGIGGTGELFF.

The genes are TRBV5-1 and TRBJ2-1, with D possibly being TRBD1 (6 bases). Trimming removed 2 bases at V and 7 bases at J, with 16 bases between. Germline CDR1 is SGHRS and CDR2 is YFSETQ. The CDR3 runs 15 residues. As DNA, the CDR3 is TGCGCCAGCAGCTTTATCCCGGGACATTCAAATGAGCAGTTCTTC. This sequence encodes CASSFIPGHSNEQFF.

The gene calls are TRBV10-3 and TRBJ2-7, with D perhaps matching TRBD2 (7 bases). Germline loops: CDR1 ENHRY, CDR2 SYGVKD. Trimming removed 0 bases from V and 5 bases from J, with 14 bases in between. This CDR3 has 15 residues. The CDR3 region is CAISESGGLADEQYF. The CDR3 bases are TGTGCCATCAGTGAGTCGGGGGGGCTCGCCGACGAGCAGTACTTC.

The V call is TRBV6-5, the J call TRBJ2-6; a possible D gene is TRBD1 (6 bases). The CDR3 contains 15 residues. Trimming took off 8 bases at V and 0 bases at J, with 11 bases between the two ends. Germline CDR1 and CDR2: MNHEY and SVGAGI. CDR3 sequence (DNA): TGTGCCAGCGGACAGCCACTCTCTGGGGCCAACGTCCTGACTTTC. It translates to CASGQPLSGANVLTF.

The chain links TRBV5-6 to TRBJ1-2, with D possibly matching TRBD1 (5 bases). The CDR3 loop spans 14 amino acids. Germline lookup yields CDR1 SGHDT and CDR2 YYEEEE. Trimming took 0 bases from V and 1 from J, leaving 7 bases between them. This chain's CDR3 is CASSLDGHNYGYTF. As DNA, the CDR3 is TGTGCCAGCAGCTTGGACGGACATAACTATGGCTACACCTTC.

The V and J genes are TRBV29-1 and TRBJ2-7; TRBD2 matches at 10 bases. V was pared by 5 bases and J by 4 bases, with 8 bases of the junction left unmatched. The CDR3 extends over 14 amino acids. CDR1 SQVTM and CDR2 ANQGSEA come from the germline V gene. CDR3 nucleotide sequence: TGCAGCGTTAGGGCCACTAGCGGGGAATACGAGCAGTACTTC. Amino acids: CSVRATSGEYEQYF.

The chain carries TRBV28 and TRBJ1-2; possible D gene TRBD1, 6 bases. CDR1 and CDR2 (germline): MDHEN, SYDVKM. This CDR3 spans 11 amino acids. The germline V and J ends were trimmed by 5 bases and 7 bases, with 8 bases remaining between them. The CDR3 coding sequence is TGTGCCAGCAGTCAGGGGTTTGGCTACACCTTC. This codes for CASSQGFGYTF.

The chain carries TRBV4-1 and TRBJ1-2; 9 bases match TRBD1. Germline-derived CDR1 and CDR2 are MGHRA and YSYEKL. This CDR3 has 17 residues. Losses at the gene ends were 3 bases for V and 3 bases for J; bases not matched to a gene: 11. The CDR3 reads CASSHSRGQGNDYGYTF. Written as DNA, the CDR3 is TGCGCCAGCAGCCACTCACGGGGACAGGGAAACGACTATGGCTACACCTTC.

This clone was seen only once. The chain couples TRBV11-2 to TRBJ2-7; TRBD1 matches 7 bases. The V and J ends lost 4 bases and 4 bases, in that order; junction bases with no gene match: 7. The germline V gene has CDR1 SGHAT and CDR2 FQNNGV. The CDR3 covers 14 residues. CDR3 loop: CASSYTGTVYEQYF. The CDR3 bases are TGTGCCAGCAGCTATACCGGGACAGTGTACGAGCAGTACTTC.

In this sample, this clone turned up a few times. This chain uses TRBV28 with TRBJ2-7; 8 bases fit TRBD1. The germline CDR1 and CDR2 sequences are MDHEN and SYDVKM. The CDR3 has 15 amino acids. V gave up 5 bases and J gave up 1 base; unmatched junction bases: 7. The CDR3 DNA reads TGTGCCAGCAGTAGAACCGGACAGGGATCCTACGAGCAGTACTTC. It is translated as CASSRTGQGSYEQYF.

The CDR3 loop is CASSRASGPTTHLATQYF. The CDR3 DNA follows: TGTGCCAGCAGCCGGGCTAGCGGACCCACGACGCACCTAGCTACGCAGTATTTT. J is TRBJ2-3 and V is TRBV3-1 (or the pseudogene TRBV3-2), with 7 bases lining up with TRBD2. The CDR3 totals 18 residues. J gave up 8 bases and V 4 bases, and 21 bases lay outside the gene matches. CDR1 is LGHDT and CDR2 is YNNKEL in the germline V gene (reference sequence).

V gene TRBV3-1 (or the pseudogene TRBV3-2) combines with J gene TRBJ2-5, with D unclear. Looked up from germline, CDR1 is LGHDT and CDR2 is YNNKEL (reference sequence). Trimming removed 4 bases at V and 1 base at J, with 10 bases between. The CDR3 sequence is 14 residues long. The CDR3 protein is CASSLRLLQETQYF. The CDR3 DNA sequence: TGTGCCAGCAGCCTACGACTCCTCCAAGAGACCCAGTACTTC.

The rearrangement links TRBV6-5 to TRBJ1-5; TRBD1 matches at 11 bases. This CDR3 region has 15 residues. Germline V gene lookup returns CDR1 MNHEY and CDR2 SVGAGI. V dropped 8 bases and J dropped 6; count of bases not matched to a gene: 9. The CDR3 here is CASGDWTGGGQPQHF. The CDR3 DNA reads TGTGCCAGCGGCGATTGGACAGGGGGCGGTCAGCCCCAGCATTTT.

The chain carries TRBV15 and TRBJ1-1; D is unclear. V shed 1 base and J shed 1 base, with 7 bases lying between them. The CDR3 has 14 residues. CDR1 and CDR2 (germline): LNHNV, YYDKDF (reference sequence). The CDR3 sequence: CATSRASGNTEAFF. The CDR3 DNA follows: TGTGCCACCAGCAGAGCTTCAGGGAACACTGAAGCTTTCTTT.

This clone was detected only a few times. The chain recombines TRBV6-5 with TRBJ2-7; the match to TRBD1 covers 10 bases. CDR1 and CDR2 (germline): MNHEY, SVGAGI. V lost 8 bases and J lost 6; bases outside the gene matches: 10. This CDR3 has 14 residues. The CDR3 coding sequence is TGTGCCAGCGGGATCGGGACAGGGGCTGCCGAGCAGTACTTC. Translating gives CASGIGTGAAEQYF.

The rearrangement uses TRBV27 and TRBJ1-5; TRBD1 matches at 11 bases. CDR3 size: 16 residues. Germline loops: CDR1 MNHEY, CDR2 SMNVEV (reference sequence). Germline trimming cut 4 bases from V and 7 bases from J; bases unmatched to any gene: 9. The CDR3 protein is CASSSLGTGGDQPQHF. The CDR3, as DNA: TGTGCCAGCAGTTCCCTAGGGACAGGGGGAGACCAGCCCCAGCATTTT.

DNA for the CDR3: TGTGCCTTATGGACAGTAGAAGCTTTCTTT. It specifies CALWTVEAFF. The chain employs TRBV30 and TRBJ1-1; maybe TRBD1 (6 bases). The ends were cut back, 7 bases at V and 8 bases at J, with 11 bases in the middle. Per the germline V gene, CDR1 is GTSNPN and CDR2 is SVGIG (reference sequence). The CDR3 runs to 10 residues. The full variable domain, in which reference TRBV30 and TRBJ1-1 provide the parts outside the CDR3, is SQTIHQWPATLVQPVGSPLSLECTVEGTSNPNLYWYRQAAGRGLQLLFYSVGIGQISSEVPQNLSASRPQDRQFILSSKKLLLSDSGFYLCALWTVEAFFGQGTRLTVV.

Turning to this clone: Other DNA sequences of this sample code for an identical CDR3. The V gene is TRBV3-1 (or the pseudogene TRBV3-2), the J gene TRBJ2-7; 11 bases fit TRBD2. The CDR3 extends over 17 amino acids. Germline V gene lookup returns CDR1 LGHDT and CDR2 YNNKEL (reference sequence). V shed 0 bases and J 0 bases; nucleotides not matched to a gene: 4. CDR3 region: CASSQERGTSGSYEQYF. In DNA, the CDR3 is TGTGCCAGCAGCCAAGAACGTGGGACTAGCGGCTCCTACGAGCAGTACTTC.

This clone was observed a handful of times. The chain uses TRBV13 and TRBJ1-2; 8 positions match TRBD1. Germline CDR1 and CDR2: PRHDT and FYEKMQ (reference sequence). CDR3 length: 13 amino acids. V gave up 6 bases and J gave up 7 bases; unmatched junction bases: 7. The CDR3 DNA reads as TGTGCCAGCAGGGACGGGACAGGCTCTGGCTACACCTTC. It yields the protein CASRDGTGSGYTF. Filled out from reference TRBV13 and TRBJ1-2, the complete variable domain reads AAGVIQSPRHLIKEKRETATLKCYPIPRHDTVYWYQQGPGQDPQFLISFYEKMQSDKGSIPDRFSAQQFSDYHSELNMSSLELGDSALYFCASRDGTGSGYTFGSGTRLTVV.

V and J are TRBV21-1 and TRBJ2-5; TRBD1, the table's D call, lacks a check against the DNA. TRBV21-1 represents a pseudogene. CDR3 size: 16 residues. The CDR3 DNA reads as TGTGCCAGCAGCAAAGGGGCCCGGGACACAGAAGAGACCCAGTACTTC. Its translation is CASSKGARDTEETQYF.

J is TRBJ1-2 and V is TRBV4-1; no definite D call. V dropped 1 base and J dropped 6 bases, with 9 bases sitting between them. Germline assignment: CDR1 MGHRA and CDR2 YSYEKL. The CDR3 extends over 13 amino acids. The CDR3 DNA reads TGCGCCAGCAGCCAAGGTATCGGGGATGGCTACACCTTC. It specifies CASSQGIGDGYTF.

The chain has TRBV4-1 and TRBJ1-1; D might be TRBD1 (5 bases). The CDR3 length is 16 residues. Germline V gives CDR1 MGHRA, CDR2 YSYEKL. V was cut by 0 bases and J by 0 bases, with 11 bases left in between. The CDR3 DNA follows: TGCGCCAGCAGCCAAGAACATGCAGGGATGAACACTGAAGCTTTCTTT. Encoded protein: CASSQEHAGMNTEAFF.

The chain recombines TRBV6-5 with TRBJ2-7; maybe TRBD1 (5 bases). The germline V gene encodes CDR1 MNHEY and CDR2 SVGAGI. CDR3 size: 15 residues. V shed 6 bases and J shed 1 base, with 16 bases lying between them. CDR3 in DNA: TGTGCCAGCAGGAGCCCAGGGTTTGGATCCTACGAGCAGTACTTC. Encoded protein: CASRSPGFGSYEQYF.

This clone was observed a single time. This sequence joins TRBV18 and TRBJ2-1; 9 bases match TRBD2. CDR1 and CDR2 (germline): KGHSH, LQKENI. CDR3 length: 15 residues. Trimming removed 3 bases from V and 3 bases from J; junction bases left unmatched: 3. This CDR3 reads CASSPTSGDYNEQFF. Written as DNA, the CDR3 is TGTGCCAGCTCACCGACTAGCGGTGACTACAATGAGCAGTTCTTC.

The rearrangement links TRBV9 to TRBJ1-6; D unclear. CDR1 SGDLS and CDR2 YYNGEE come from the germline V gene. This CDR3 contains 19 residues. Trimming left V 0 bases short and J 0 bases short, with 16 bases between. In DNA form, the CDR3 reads TGTGCCAGCAGCGTAGGAAGCGGACGAACCCGCTCCTATAATTCACCCCTCCACTTT. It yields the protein CASSVGSGRTRSYNSPLHF.

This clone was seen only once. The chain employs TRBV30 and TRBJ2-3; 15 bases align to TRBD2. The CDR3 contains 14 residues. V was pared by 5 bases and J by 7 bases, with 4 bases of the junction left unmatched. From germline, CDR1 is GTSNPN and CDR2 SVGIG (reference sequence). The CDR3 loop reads CAWGTSGGLNTQYF. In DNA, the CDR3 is TGTGCCTGGGGGACTAGCGGGGGGTTGAATACGCAGTATTTT.

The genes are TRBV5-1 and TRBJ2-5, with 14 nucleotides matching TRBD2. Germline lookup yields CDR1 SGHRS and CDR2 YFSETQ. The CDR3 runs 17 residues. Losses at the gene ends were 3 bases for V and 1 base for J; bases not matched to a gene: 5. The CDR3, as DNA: TGCGCCAGCAGCTCTGGACTAGCGGGGGGAGCCCAAGAGACCCAGTACTTC. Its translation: CASSSGLAGGAQETQYF.